The clone carrying this T cell receptor beta chain was picked up one time. The V end was cut by 3 bases, the J end by 4 bases, with 10 bases between. The germline gives CDR1 SGDLS, CDR2 YYNGEE. The CDR3 covers 13 residues. PCR involved 60 Vbeta and 13 Jbeta primers. The assay was immunoSEQ multiplex PCR, and TCRdb's table has in-frame clones only and misses some. Found here are 95,000 to 150,000 clones, over 65% of them singletons; the top ten hold about 19%. The data derive from a study of cytomegalovirus exposure and HLA in healthy donors. V is TRBV9 and J is TRBJ1-2; tentative D call: TRBD1 (6 bases). This sequence originates from a man between 18 and 35 years old in good health and CMV-seropositive. The sample taken for sequencing was PBMCs. In DNA, the CDR3 is TGTGCCAGCAGCGCAGGACAGTCCTATGGCTACACCTTC. It specifies CASSAGQSYGYTF.